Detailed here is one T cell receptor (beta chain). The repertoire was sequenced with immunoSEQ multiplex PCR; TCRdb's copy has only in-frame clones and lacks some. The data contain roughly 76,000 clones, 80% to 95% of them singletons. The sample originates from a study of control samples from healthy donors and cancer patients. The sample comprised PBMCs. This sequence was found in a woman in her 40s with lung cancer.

Written as DNA, the CDR3 is TGTGCCAGCTCTCAGGGATCCACTGAAGCTTTCTTT. Translated, it gives CASSQGSTEAFF. This chain connects TRBV11-2 to TRBJ1-1; a weak D match, TRBD1 (5 bases). The CDR3 covers 12 residues. The V gene's germline CDR1 is SGHAT and CDR2 FQNNGV. V lost 8 bases and J lost 4, with 11 bases in between.